This TCR beta chain is from a study of blood T cell repertoires in COVID-19. The wider study: Donors in the United States, Italy and Spain gave samples during acute or convalescent COVID-19.

The repertoire was sequenced with immunoSEQ multiplex PCR; TCRdb's copy has only in-frame clones and lacks some. This sample has roughly 260,000 clones, with 85% to 90% found just once. What was sequenced was peripheral blood. This sequence was found in a woman between 40 and 55 years old with acute or convalescent COVID-19.

The CDR3 sequence: CAISERQDHNSPLHF. As DNA, the CDR3 is TGTGCCATCAGTGAGAGACAGGACCATAATTCACCCCTCCACTTT. The chain couples TRBV10-3 to TRBJ1-6; TRBD1 might be the D (6 bases). The germline V gene has CDR1 ENHRY and CDR2 SYGVKD. With 2 bases removed from V and 5 bases from J, the gap between germline ends came to 10 bases. CDR3 length equals 15 residues.